The rows below give T cell receptor beta chains drawn from one sample of a study of T-cell memory formation after mild COVID-19. TCRdb used MiXCR to reprocess the 5' RACE reads, holding one entry per CDR3 protein. Among 450,000 or so distinct CDR3 sequences, about 23% were seen once, and the ten largest hold around 12%. Sequenced input: PBMCs or a T cell subset sorted from them (not recorded which). All receptors come from an adult woman who had mild COVID-19 (a few samples of this study predate the infection). Cell type and time point are not known. The CDR3 runs from the conserved cysteine through the conserved F or W. A D gene is named only where the DNA matches it firmly. Clone size is stated in some rows and not others, as once, few, many or a class when expanded.

clone_size: few
d_call: TRBD2
v_call: TRBV5-1
j_call: TRBJ2-3
cdr3_aa: CASTQTSGGPTDTQYF
cdr3_nt: TGCGCCAGCACCCAGACTAGCGGGGGTCCCACAGATACGCAGTATTTT

clone_size: .
d_call: .
v_call: TRBV19
j_call: TRBJ2-7
cdr3_aa: CASSMGQWNEQYF
cdr3_nt: TGTGCCAGTAGTATGGGGCAGTGGAACGAGCAGTACTTC

clone_size: .
d_call: .
v_call: TRBV20-1
j_call: TRBJ2-1
cdr3_aa: CSARAGGPTGEQFF
cdr3_nt: TGCAGTGCTAGAGCCGGGGGCCCTACGGGGGAGCAGTTCTTC

clone_size: few
d_call: TRBD2
v_call: TRBV12-3/TRBV12-4
j_call: TRBJ2-1
cdr3_aa: CASSLGTSGRAGSNEQFF
cdr3_nt: TGTGCCAGCAGTCTAGGGACTAGCGGGAGGGCCGGGAGCAATGAGCAGTTCTTC

clone_size: .
d_call: .
v_call: TRBV19
j_call: TRBJ2-1
cdr3_aa: CASSIDRAYNEQFF
cdr3_nt: TGTGCCAGTAGTATAGACAGAGCTTACAATGAGCAGTTCTTC

clone_size: .
d_call: TRBD1
v_call: TRBV6-4
j_call: TRBJ2-7
cdr3_aa: CATDRRDRGPYEQYF
cdr3_nt: TGTGCCACCGATCGCCGGGACAGGGGACCCTACGAGCAGTACTTC

clone_size: .
d_call: TRBD1
v_call: TRBV20-1
j_call: TRBJ2-7
cdr3_aa: CSAPKGGQGVYEQYF
cdr3_nt: TGCAGTGCTCCAAAGGGGGGACAGGGGGTATACGAGCAGTACTTC

clone_size: few
d_call: .
v_call: TRBV9
j_call: TRBJ1-2
cdr3_aa: CASSAGTAWGSYGYTF
cdr3_nt: TGTGCCAGCAGCGCCGGGACCGCATGGGGGTCATATGGCTACACCTTC

clone_size: many
d_call: .
v_call: TRBV24-1
j_call: TRBJ1-2
cdr3_aa: CATSRQGFGYTF
cdr3_nt: TGTGCCACCAGTCGCCAGGGTTTTGGCTACACCTTC

clone_size: few
d_call: .
v_call: TRBV7-2
j_call: TRBJ1-1
cdr3_aa: CASSSTPGQNTEAFF
cdr3_nt: TGTGCCAGCAGCTCCACTCCGGGACAGAACACTGAAGCTTTCTTT

clone_size: .
d_call: TRBD1
v_call: TRBV20-1
j_call: TRBJ2-7
cdr3_aa: CSARDGDSNYEQYF
cdr3_nt: TGCAGTGCTAGAGATGGGGACAGTAACTACGAGCAGTACTTC

clone_size: .
d_call: .
v_call: TRBV7-9
j_call: TRBJ1-2
cdr3_aa: CASSLGSLGYGYTF
cdr3_nt: TGTGCCAGCAGCTTAGGGAGTTTGGGGTATGGCTACACCTTC

clone_size: .
d_call: .
v_call: TRBV9
j_call: TRBJ2-1
cdr3_aa: CASTESGRMGMFNEQFF
cdr3_nt: TGTGCCAGCACAGAGTCAGGAAGAATGGGGATGTTCAATGAGCAGTTCTTC

clone_size: .
d_call: TRBD2
v_call: TRBV5-1
j_call: TRBJ2-1
cdr3_aa: CASSLGATSGGTREQFF
cdr3_nt: TGCGCCAGCAGCTTGGGGGCGACTAGCGGGGGTACTCGGGAGCAGTTCTTC

clone_size: .
d_call: TRBD1
v_call: TRBV6-5
j_call: TRBJ2-3
cdr3_aa: CASSGTGKDTQYF
cdr3_nt: TGTGCCAGTTCGGGGACAGGGAAGGATACGCAGTATTTT

clone_size: few
d_call: .
v_call: TRBV9
j_call: TRBJ2-7
cdr3_aa: CASSTRGGALVPEQYF
cdr3_nt: TGTGCCAGCAGCACCCGTGGCGGGGCGCTAGTTCCCGAGCAGTACTTC

clone_size: few
d_call: .
v_call: TRBV5-6
j_call: TRBJ1-1
cdr3_aa: CASSPGGPEAFF
cdr3_nt: TGTGCCAGCAGCCCCGGGGGCCCTGAAGCTTTCTTT

clone_size: many
d_call: .
v_call: TRBV24-1
j_call: TRBJ2-5
cdr3_aa: CATSDSQETQYF
cdr3_nt: TGTGCCACCAGTGATTCGCAAGAGACCCAGTACTTC

clone_size: few
d_call: TRBD1
v_call: TRBV29-1
j_call: TRBJ1-2
cdr3_aa: CSVWGQGNYGYTF
cdr3_nt: TGCAGCGTTTGGGGACAGGGTAACTATGGCTACACCTTC

clone_size: .
d_call: .
v_call: TRBV5-1
j_call: TRBJ1-2
cdr3_aa: CASSPSSTPHGYTF
cdr3_nt: TGCGCCAGCAGCCCGTCCTCTACCCCCCATGGCTACACCTTC

clone_size: .
d_call: .
v_call: TRBV29-1
j_call: TRBJ2-3
cdr3_aa: CSLKGIYTDTQYF
cdr3_nt: TGCAGCTTGAAGGGGATCTACACAGATACGCAGTATTTT

clone_size: few
d_call: .
v_call: TRBV6-5
j_call: TRBJ2-1
cdr3_aa: CASSRTGVLLNEQFF
cdr3_nt: TGTGCCAGCAGTCGAACGGGGGTCCTGTTAAATGAGCAGTTCTTC

clone_size: .
d_call: TRBD1
v_call: TRBV29-1
j_call: TRBJ2-7
cdr3_aa: CSVDGTGGSYEQYF
cdr3_nt: TGCAGCGTTGATGGGACAGGGGGAAGCTACGAGCAGTACTTC

clone_size: .
d_call: .
v_call: TRBV7-2
j_call: TRBJ2-7
cdr3_aa: CASSLATRSYEQYF
cdr3_nt: TGTGCCAGCAGCTTAGCGACCCGGTCCTACGAGCAGTACTTC

clone_size: .
d_call: .
v_call: TRBV6-2/TRBV6-3
j_call: TRBJ1-2
cdr3_aa: CASSYGGRVGGYTF
cdr3_nt: TGTGCCAGCAGTTACGGGGGCAGGGTCGGTGGCTACACCTTC

clone_size: .
d_call: .
v_call: TRBV5-1
j_call: TRBJ1-3
cdr3_aa: CASSLDGGRSGNTIYF
cdr3_nt: TGCGCCAGCAGCTTGGATGGGGGTCGATCTGGAAACACCATATATTTT

clone_size: .
d_call: .
v_call: TRBV10-3
j_call: TRBJ2-7
cdr3_aa: CAISEPGGHEQYF
cdr3_nt: TGTGCCATCAGTGAGCCCGGAGGGCACGAGCAGTACTTC

clone_size: .
d_call: TRBD1
v_call: TRBV12-3/TRBV12-4
j_call: TRBJ1-2
cdr3_aa: CASSSTGGGYGYTF
cdr3_nt: TGTGCCAGCAGTTCAACAGGGGGCGGGTATGGCTACACCTTC

clone_size: few
d_call: .
v_call: TRBV16
j_call: TRBJ2-7
cdr3_aa: CASSQYRAEQYF
cdr3_nt: TGTGCCAGCAGCCAATACAGGGCCGAGCAGTACTTC

clone_size: few
d_call: TRBD1
v_call: TRBV7-3
j_call: TRBJ2-1
cdr3_aa: CASSLGTVSSYNEQFF
cdr3_nt: TGTGCCAGCAGCTTGGGGACAGTCTCCTCCTACAATGAGCAGTTCTTC

clone_size: few
d_call: TRBD2
v_call: TRBV7-9
j_call: TRBJ2-1
cdr3_aa: CASSWGLAAYNEQFF
cdr3_nt: TGTGCCAGCAGCTGGGGACTAGCGGCCTACAATGAGCAGTTCTTC

clone_size: few
d_call: .
v_call: TRBV7-9
j_call: TRBJ2-2
cdr3_aa: CASSKPGVVTGELFF
cdr3_nt: TGTGCCAGCAGCAAACCTGGTGTGGTCACCGGGGAGCTGTTTTTT

clone_size: .
d_call: .
v_call: TRBV7-2
j_call: TRBJ2-7
cdr3_aa: CASSLFDRTYEQYF
cdr3_nt: TGTGCCAGCAGCTTATTCGACAGGACCTACGAGCAGTACTTC

clone_size: .
d_call: TRBD2
v_call: TRBV27
j_call: TRBJ2-7
cdr3_aa: CASRGGDSYEQYF
cdr3_nt: TGTGCCAGCCGGGGGGGGGACTCCTACGAGCAGTACTTC

clone_size: .
d_call: .
v_call: TRBV24-1
j_call: TRBJ2-5
cdr3_aa: CATGLEGLETQYF
cdr3_nt: TGTGCCACCGGATTGGAGGGGCTAGAGACCCAGTACTTC

clone_size: few
d_call: TRBD2
v_call: TRBV7-2
j_call: TRBJ2-7
cdr3_aa: CASSFGGRSEQYF
cdr3_nt: TGTGCCAGCAGCTTTGGCGGGAGGTCCGAGCAGTACTTC

clone_size: .
d_call: .
v_call: TRBV7-8
j_call: TRBJ2-1
cdr3_aa: CASSPANSYNEQFF
cdr3_nt: TGTGCCAGCAGCCCCGCCAACTCCTACAATGAGCAGTTCTTC

clone_size: .
d_call: TRBD2
v_call: TRBV7-9
j_call: TRBJ2-7
cdr3_aa: CASSGRLAGDSYEQYF
cdr3_nt: TGTGCCAGCAGCGGGCGACTAGCGGGGGACTCCTACGAGCAGTACTTC

clone_size: .
d_call: .
v_call: TRBV12-3/TRBV12-4
j_call: TRBJ2-1
cdr3_aa: CASSFGWNWGNEQFF
cdr3_nt: TGTGCCAGCAGTTTCGGTTGGAACTGGGGGAATGAGCAGTTCTTC

clone_size: few
d_call: TRBD1
v_call: TRBV30
j_call: TRBJ1-2
cdr3_aa: CAWSVRQGALVYTF
cdr3_nt: TGTGCCTGGAGTGTACGGCAGGGGGCTTTAGTTTACACCTTC

clone_size: few
d_call: TRBD1
v_call: TRBV6-6
j_call: TRBJ2-2
cdr3_aa: CASSYWTGVTGELFF
cdr3_nt: TGTGCCAGCAGTTACTGGACAGGGGTAACCGGGGAGCTGTTTTTT

clone_size: .
d_call: .
v_call: TRBV3-1
j_call: TRBJ2-6
cdr3_aa: CASSQDKLILRLGANVLTF
cdr3_nt: TGTGCCAGCAGCCAAGATAAGTTAATTCTGCGTCTCGGGGCCAACGTCCTGACTTTC

clone_size: .
d_call: TRBD2
v_call: TRBV11-3
j_call: TRBJ2-1
cdr3_aa: CASSRLAGGPAYNEQFF
cdr3_nt: TGTGCCAGCAGCCGACTAGCGGGAGGCCCAGCCTACAATGAGCAGTTCTTC

clone_size: .
d_call: TRBD1
v_call: TRBV18
j_call: TRBJ1-1
cdr3_aa: CASSPPLQGYGTEAFF
cdr3_nt: TGTGCCAGCTCACCCCCGCTACAGGGGTACGGCACTGAAGCTTTCTTT

clone_size: .
d_call: TRBD2
v_call: TRBV4-2
j_call: TRBJ2-7
cdr3_aa: CASSQDQRGAYEQYF
cdr3_nt: TGTGCCAGCAGCCAAGATCAGCGGGGGGCCTACGAGCAGTACTTC

clone_size: few
d_call: .
v_call: TRBV5-1
j_call: TRBJ2-6
cdr3_aa: CASSLVSPGANVLTF
cdr3_nt: TGCGCCAGCAGCTTGGTCAGCCCTGGGGCCAACGTCCTGACTTTC